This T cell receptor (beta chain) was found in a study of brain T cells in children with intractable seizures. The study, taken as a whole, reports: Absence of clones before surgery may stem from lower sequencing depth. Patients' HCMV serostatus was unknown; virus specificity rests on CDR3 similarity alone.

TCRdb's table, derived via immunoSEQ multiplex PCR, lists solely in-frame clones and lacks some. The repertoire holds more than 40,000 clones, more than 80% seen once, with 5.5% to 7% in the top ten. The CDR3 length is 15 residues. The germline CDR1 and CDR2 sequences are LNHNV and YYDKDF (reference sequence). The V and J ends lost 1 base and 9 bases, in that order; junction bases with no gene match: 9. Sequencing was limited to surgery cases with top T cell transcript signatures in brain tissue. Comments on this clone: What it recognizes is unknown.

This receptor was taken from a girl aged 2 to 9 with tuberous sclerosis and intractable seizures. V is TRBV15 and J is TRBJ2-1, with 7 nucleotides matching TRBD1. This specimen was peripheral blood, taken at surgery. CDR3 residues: CATSRALTGRGEQFF. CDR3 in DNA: TGTGCCACCAGCAGAGCCCTGACAGGGCGAGGTGAGCAGTTCTTC.